This T cell receptor (beta chain) came from a study of blood T cell repertoires in COVID-19. Across the study: The analysed material was cDNA or gDNA that came from T cells, B-cell-depleted T cells, or PBMCs.

Original data processing: From reference gene primer amplification, estimates of nucleated cell counts were derived. TCRdb's copy holds only in-frame clones and misses some; the assay was immunoSEQ multiplex PCR. V and J calls and clone size are given by that table; D and trimming were obtained from the DNA. Of approximately 280,000 clones in the sample, roughly 89% are singletons; the top ten hold approximately 4.6%. CDR3 size: 13 residues. V lost 2 bases to trimming and J lost 3 bases, with 8 bases between them. CDR1 and CDR2 from the germline V gene are WSHSY and SAAADI. This clonotype was sampled from a man aged 35-49 years with acute or convalescent COVID-19. V usage is TRBV10-2 and J usage is TRBJ2-7; D unresolved. Sequenced material: peripheral blood. The CDR3 region is CASSEGGYYEQYF. DNA for the CDR3: TGCGCCAGCAGTGAGGGCGGATACTACGAGCAGTACTTC.